These 4 T cell receptor beta chains originate from one sample sequenced in a study of T-cell memory formation after mild COVID-19. MiXCR, applied by TCRdb to the 5' RACE reads, yields one record per CDR3 protein. The sample consists of around 180,000 distinct CDR3 sequences, 16% of them appearing once. The specimen sequenced was PBMCs or a T cell subset sorted from them (not recorded which). These receptors all stem from an adult woman who had mild COVID-19 (a few samples of this study predate the infection). Cell type and time point are not known.

The chain links TRBV2 to TRBJ1-5; 8 nucleotides line up with TRBD1. Germline V CDR1 and CDR2: SNHLY, FYNNEI. Unmatched junction bases numbered 13, after V lost 5 bases and J lost 10 bases. The CDR3 sequence is 15 residues long. CDR3 bases: TGTGCCAGCAGTCCAGGGACAGGCGGCGGATCACCCCAGCATTTT. As protein: CASSPGTGGGSPQHF.

CDR3 in DNA: TGCGCCAGCAGCTTCGGAGGGGATGGGAATGAGCAGTTCTTC. This translates into CASSFGGDGNEQFF. V usage is TRBV5-1 and J usage is TRBJ2-1; the D gene is possibly TRBD2 (6 bases). V was shortened by 2 bases and J by 7 bases, with 13 bases between the two germline ends. The germline V gene encodes CDR1 SGHRS and CDR2 YFSETQ. The CDR3 covers 14 residues.

There are a few counts of this clonotype. The chain combines TRBV24-1 with TRBJ2-1; possibly TRBD1 or TRBD2 for D (5 bases each). The CDR3 contains 17 residues. V shed 4 bases and J shed 8 bases, with 23 bases lying between them. CDR1 KGHDR and CDR2 SFDVKD come from the germline V gene. CDR3 DNA: TGTGCCACCAGTGACTCCGTCGGGACGGGAAGGCCAGATGAGCAGTTCTTC. Its translation: CATSDSVGTGRPDEQFF.

This chain uses TRBV7-2 with TRBJ1-1, with D hard to call. The germline V gene encodes CDR1 SGHTA and CDR2 FQGNSA. CDR3 length: 16 residues. The V gene lost 3 bases and the J gene lost 1 base, with 15 bases spanning the gap. CDR3 residues: CASSFFTTFKNTEAFF. The CDR3 region has the DNA TGTGCCAGCAGCTTCTTTACGACGTTTAAGAACACTGAAGCTTTCTTT.